Each of the 14 T cell receptor beta chains below was sequenced from the same sample in a study of persistence of HIV-infected CD4 T cells. Overlapping HIV-1 Gag 15-mer peptides at approximately 1 ug per peptide per mL were used. CD40L-negative CD69-negative CD45RO-high memory CD4+ T cells were sorted as populations depleted of antigen-responding cells. The libraries were made with immunoSEQ version 4 in survey mode. Some clones are missing from TCRdb's copy, which holds only in-frame ones; the method was immunoSEQ multiplex PCR. Of about 40,000 clones in the sample, 75% to 80% were seen once. These receptors lack a known antigen. The sequences come from CD4+ T cells sorted from PBMCs after 18-hour stimulation, collected from a patient who received antiretroviral therapy. These receptors came from an adult man with HIV who was CMV-seropositive.

This clone has a single count. V gene TRBV5-4 combines with J gene TRBJ2-1, with D maybe TRBD1 (5 bases). Germline V CDR1 and CDR2: SGHNT, YYREEE (reference sequence). The CDR3 runs 15 residues. V gave up 2 bases and J gave up 4 bases, with 13 bases separating them. CDR3 in amino acids: CASSFSSRGYNEQFF. The CDR3 nucleotides are TGTGCCAGCAGCTTTTCCTCTAGGGGTTACAATGAGCAGTTCTTC.

V usage is TRBV18 and J usage is TRBJ1-1; perhaps TRBD1 as D (5 bases). Germline CDR1 reads KGHSH; CDR2 reads LQKENI. This CDR3 is built from 15 residues. Deletions cut 3 bases from V and 7 bases from J, with 18 bases between. As DNA, the CDR3 is TGTGCCAGCTCACCGGGTTTAGGGGCTTCTTTTGAAGCTTTCTTT. Its translation is CASSPGLGASFEAFF.

V usage is TRBV7-2 and J usage is TRBJ2-1; maybe TRBD1 (6 bases). Per germline, CDR1 SGHTA and CDR2 FQGNSA. CDR3 length: 15 residues. Trimming cost V 7 bases and J 1 base, with 14 bases left between them. CDR3 DNA: TGTGCCAGCATCCAGGGGACCCGTTCCTACAATGAGCAGTTCTTC. It specifies CASIQGTRSYNEQFF.

The chain links TRBV7-9 to TRBJ1-6, with a weak D call TRBD1 (5 bases). The CDR3 totals 14 residues. Germline assignment: CDR1 SEHNR and CDR2 FQNEAQ (reference sequence). The V gene lost 6 bases and the J gene lost 6 bases, with 12 bases spanning the gap. CDR3 region: CASRGVGPNSPLHF. In DNA form, the CDR3 reads TGTGCCAGCAGGGGGGTTGGTCCTAATTCACCCCTCCACTTT.

The chain recombines TRBV10-3 with TRBJ1-1; D gene ambiguous. This CDR3 comprises 11 residues. Germline V gene lookup returns CDR1 ENHRY and CDR2 SYGVKD. Trimming took 6 bases from V and 1 from J, leaving 3 bases between them. The CDR3 DNA reads TGTGCCATCAGGGCGAACACTGAAGCTTTCTTT. This gives the protein CAIRANTEAFF.

CDR3: CASSPSEGGKLFF. The CDR3 nucleotides are TGTGCCAGCAGCCCGTCCGAGGGCGGAAAACTGTTTTTT. V is TRBV5-4 and J is TRBJ1-4; D not resolved. CDR3 length: 13 amino acids. CDR1 is SGHNT and CDR2 is YYREEE in the germline V gene (reference sequence). V was clipped by 4 bases and J by 10 bases, with 14 bases between them. The full variable domain, rest sourced from reference TRBV5-4 and TRBJ1-4, is ETGVTQSPTHLIKTRGQQVTLRCSSQSGHNTVSWYQQALGQGPQFIFQYYREEENGRGNFPPRFSGLQFPNYSSELNVNALELDDSALYLCASSPSEGGKLFFGSGTQLSVL.

The chain combines TRBV6-5 with TRBJ2-7; 7 bases fit TRBD2. V trimming: 0 bases; J trimming: 2 bases; junction bases outside the gene matches: 7. Germline CDR1 reads MNHEY; CDR2 reads SVGAGI. This CDR3 is 16 amino acids long. The CDR3 DNA reads as TGTGCCAGCAGTTACTCGGGCGGGAGAGGTACCTACGAGCAGTACTTC. Amino acid sequence: CASSYSGGRGTYEQYF.

The J gene is TRBJ1-1, the V gene TRBV25-1, with D perhaps TRBD1 (6 bases). CDR1 and CDR2 from the germline V gene are MGHDK and SYGVNS. V was shortened by 1 base and J by 11 bases, with 11 bases between the two germline ends. The length of the CDR3 is 12 residues. CDR3 DNA: TGTGCCAGCAGTGAATTCGGACAGAGGGCTTTCTTT. Protein sequence: CASSEFGQRAFF.

The chain employs TRBV29-1 and TRBJ2-7; D is unclear. CDR1 is SQVTM and CDR2 is ANQGSEA in the germline V gene. Trimming shortened V by 6 bases and J by 6 bases, and 21 bases separated the two germline ends. This CDR3 comprises 14 residues. DNA of the CDR3: TGCAGCGTGCGTGTGGTATATCCGGGCATCGAGCAGTACTTC. This codes for CSVRVVYPGIEQYF.

The rearrangement uses TRBV5-6 and TRBJ1-3, with TRBD1 as a possible D gene (6 bases). The V end lost 0 bases, the J end lost 0 bases, and 13 bases lay between the germline ends. The CDR3 spans 17 residues. CDR1 and CDR2 (germline): SGHDT, YYEEEE. The CDR3 region has the DNA TGTGCCAGCAGCTTGGCTTTGGGGGGCCACTCTGGAAACACCATATATTTT. Translating gives CASSLALGGHSGNTIYF.

The chain combines TRBV25-1 with TRBJ1-4; the D is unclear. V dropped 3 bases and J dropped 8 bases, with 16 bases sitting between them. CDR3 size: 15 residues. Germline CDR1 MGHDK, CDR2 SYGVNS. CDR3 nucleotide sequence: TGTGCCAGCAGTGAGATGGCCTCCCGAAACGAAAAACTGTTTTTT. Its protein product is CASSEMASRNEKLFF.

This chain joins TRBV4-3 and TRBJ1-1; 11 nucleotides align to TRBD1. CDR1 LGHNA and CDR2 YSLEER come from the germline V gene. CDR3 length: 15 residues. The trim removed 4 bases at V and 4 bases at J, leaving 5 bases unmatched. The CDR3 protein is CASSPGQGARTEAFF. The CDR3 nucleotides are TGCGCCAGCAGCCCCGGACAGGGGGCGCGCACTGAAGCTTTCTTT.

The rearrangement uses TRBV10-3 and TRBJ2-1; possibly TRBD1 or TRBD2 for D (5 bases each). The CDR3 sequence is 15 residues long. Germline CDR1 ENHRY, CDR2 SYGVKD. Trimming removed 7 bases at V and 0 bases at J, with 13 bases between. The chain's CDR3 is CAINRDRSSYNEQFF. CDR3 nucleotides: TGTGCCATCAACCGGGACCGGAGCTCCTACAATGAGCAGTTCTTC.

This chain joins TRBV7-2 and TRBJ2-1; D remains unclear. The CDR3 extends over 13 amino acids. Germline V gene data show CDR1 as SGHTA and CDR2 as FQGNSA. Trimming took 1 base from V and 8 from J, leaving 9 bases between them. The CDR3: CASSLVYGDEQFF. In DNA form, the CDR3 reads TGTGCCAGCAGCTTAGTATATGGCGATGAGCAGTTCTTC.